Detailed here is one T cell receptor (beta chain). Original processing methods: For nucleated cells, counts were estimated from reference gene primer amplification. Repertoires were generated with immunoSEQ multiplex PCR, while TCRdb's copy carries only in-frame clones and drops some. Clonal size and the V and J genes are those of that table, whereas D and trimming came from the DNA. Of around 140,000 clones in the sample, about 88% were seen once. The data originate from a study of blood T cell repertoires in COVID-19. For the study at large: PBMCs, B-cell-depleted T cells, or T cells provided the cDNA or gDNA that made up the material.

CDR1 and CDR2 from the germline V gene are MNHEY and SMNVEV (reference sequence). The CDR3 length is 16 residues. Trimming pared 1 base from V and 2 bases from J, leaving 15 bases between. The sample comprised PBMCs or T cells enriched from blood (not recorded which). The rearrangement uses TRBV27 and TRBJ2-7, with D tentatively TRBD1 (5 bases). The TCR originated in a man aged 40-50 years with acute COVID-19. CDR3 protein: CASSLFFDSDTYEQYF. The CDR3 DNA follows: TGTGCCAGCAGTTTATTTTTCGACAGTGACACCTACGAGCAGTACTTC.